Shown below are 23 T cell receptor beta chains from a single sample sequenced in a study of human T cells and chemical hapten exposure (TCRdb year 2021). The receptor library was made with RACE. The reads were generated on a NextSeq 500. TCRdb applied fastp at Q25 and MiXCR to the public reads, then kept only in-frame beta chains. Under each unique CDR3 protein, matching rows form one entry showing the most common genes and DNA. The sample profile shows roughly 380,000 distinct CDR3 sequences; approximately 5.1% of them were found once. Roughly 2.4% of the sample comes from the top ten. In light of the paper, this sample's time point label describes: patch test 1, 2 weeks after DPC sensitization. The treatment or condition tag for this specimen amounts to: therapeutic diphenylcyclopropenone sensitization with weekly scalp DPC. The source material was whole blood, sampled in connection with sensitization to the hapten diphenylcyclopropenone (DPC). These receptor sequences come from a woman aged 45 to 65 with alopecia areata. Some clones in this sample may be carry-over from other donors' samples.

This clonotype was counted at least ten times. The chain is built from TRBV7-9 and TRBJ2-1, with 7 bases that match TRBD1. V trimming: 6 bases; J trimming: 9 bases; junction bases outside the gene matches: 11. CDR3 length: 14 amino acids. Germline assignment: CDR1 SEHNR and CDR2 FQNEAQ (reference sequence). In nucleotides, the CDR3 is TGTGCCAGCAGTTTACTTACAGGGGACGGTGAGCAGTTCTTC. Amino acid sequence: CASSLLTGDGEQFF.

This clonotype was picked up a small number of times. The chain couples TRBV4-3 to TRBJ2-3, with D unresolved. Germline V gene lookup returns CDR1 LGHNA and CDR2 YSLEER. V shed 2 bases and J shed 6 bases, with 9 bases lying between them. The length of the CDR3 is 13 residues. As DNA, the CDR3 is TGCGCCAGCAGCCAAATGCCCGGGGATACGCAGTATTTT. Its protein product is CASSQMPGDTQYF.

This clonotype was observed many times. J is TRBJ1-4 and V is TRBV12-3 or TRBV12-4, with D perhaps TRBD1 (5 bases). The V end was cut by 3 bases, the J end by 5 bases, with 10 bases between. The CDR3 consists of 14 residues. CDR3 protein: CASSLGQENEKLFF. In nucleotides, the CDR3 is TGTGCCAGCAGTTTGGGGCAGGAGAATGAAAAACTGTTTTTT.

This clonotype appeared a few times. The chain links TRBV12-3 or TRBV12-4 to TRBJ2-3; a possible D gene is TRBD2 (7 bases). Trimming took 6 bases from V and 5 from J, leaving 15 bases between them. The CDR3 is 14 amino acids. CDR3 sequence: CASRPGGRGDTQYF. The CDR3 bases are TGTGCCAGCAGGCCGGGGGGCCGTGGAGATACGCAGTATTTT.

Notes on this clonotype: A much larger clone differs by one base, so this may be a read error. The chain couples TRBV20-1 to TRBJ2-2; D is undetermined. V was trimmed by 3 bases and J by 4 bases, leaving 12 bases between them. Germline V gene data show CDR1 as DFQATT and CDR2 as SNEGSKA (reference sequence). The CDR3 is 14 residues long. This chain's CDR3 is CSARNLVSTGELFF. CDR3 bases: TGCAGTGCTAGGAACCTAGTGAGCACCGGGGAGCTGTTTTTT.

The CDR3, as DNA: TGTGCCAGCAGTCGGCCGGGCCTCAATCAGCCCCAGCATTTT. Protein: CASSRPGLNQPQHF. The genes are TRBV6-1 and TRBJ1-5; D is unresolved. Trimming cost V 5 bases and J 3 bases, with 11 bases left between them. Germline assignment: CDR1 MNHNS and CDR2 SASEGT. The CDR3 covers 14 residues.

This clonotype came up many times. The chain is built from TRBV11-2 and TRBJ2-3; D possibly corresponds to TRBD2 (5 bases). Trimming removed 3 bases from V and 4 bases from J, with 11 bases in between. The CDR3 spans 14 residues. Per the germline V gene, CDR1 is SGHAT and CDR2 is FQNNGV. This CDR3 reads CASSLYSAPDTQYF. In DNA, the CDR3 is TGTGCCAGCAGCTTGTATAGCGCCCCAGATACGCAGTATTTT.

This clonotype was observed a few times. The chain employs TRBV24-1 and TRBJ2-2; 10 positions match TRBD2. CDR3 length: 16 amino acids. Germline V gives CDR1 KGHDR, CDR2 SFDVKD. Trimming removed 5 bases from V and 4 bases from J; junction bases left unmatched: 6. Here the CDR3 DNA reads TGTGCCACCAGTGTTAGCGGGAGGAGAGGCACCGGGGAGCTGTTTTTT. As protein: CATSVSGRRGTGELFF.

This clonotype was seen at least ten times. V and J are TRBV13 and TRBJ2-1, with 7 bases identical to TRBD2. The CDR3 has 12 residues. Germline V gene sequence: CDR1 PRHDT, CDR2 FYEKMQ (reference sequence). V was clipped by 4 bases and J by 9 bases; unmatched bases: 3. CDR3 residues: CASSSGLVEQFF. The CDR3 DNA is TGTGCCAGCAGCTCCGGACTAGTTGAGCAGTTCTTC. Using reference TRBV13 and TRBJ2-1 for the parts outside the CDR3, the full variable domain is AAGVIQSPRHLIKEKRETATLKCYPIPRHDTVYWYQQGPGQDPQFLISFYEKMQSDKGSIPDRFSAQQFSDYHSELNMSSLELGDSALYFCASSSGLVEQFFGPGTRLTVL.

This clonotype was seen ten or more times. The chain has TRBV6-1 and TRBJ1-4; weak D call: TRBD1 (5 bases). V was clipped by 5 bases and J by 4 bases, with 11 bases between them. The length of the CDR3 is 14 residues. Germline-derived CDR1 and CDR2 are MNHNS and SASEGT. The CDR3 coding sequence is TGTGCCAGCAGTTCGGGGGTGGATAATGAAAAACTGTTTTTT. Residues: CASSSGVDNEKLFF.

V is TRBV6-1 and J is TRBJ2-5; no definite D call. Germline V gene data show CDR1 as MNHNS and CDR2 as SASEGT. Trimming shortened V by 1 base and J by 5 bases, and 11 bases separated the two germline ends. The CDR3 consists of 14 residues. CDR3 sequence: CASSEGGSWETQYF. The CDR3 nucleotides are TGTGCCAGCAGTGAAGGGGGTAGCTGGGAGACCCAGTACTTC.

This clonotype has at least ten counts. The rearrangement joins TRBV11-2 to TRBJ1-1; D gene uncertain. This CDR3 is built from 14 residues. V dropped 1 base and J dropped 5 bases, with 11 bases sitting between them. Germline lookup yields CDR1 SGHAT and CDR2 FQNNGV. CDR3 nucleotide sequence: TGTGCCAGCAGCTTAGTTCGCGGGAGGACTGAAGCTTTCTTT. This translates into CASSLVRGRTEAFF.

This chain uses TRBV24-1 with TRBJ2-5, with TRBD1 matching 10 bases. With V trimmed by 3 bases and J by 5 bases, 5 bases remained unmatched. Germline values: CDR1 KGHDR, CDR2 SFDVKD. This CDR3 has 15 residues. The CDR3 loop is CATSDAGTGAETQYF. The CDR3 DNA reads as TGTGCCACCAGTGATGCCGGGACAGGGGCCGAGACCCAGTACTTC.

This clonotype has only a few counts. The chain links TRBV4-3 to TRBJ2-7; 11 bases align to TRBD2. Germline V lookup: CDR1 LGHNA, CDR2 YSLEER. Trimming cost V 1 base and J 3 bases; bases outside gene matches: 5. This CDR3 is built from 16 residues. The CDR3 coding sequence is TGCGCCAGCAGCCAAGCTTTGGGACTAGCGGTCTACGAGCAGTACTTC. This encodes CASSQALGLAVYEQYF.

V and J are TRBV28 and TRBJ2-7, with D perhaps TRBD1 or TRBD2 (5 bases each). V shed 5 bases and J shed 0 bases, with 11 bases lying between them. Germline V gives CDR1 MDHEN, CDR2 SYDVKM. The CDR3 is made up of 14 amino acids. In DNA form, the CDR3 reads TGTGCCAGCAGTAGGACCGGGGCCTCCTACGAGCAGTACTTC. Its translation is CASSRTGASYEQYF.

This CDR3 reads CATQDQAGGYTF. DNA of the CDR3: TGTGCCACCCAAGACCAGGCAGGTGGCTACACCTTC. The chain carries TRBV7-9 and TRBJ1-2; D is undetermined. The CDR3 sequence is 12 residues long. V lost 10 bases to trimming and J lost 7 bases, with 16 bases between them. Germline CDR1 and CDR2: SEHNR and FQNEAQ (reference sequence).

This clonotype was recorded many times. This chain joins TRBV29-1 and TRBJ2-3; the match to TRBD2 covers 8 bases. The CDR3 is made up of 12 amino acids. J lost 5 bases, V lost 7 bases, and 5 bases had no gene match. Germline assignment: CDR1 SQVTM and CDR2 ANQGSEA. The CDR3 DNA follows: TGCAGCGCCGAGAGCGGGGGAGATACGCAGTATTTT. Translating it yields CSAESGGDTQYF.

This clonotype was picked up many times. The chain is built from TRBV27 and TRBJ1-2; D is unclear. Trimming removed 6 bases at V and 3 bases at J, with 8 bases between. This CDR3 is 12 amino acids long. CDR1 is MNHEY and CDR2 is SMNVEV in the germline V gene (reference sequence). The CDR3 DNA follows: TGTGCCAGCAGGAACAGATACTATGGCTACACCTTC. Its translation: CASRNRYYGYTF.

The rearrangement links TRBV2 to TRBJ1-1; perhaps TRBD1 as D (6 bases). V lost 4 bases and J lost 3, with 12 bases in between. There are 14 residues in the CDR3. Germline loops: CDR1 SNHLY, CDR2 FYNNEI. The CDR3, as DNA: TGTGCCAGCAGTGGCTCCAGGGGAGACACTGAAGCTTTCTTT. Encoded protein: CASSGSRGDTEAFF. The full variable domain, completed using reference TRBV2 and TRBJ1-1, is EPEVTQTPSHQVTQMGQEVILRCVPISNHLYFYWYRQILGQKVEFLVSFYNNEISEKSEIFDDQFSVERPDGSNFTLKIRSTKLEDSAMYFCASSGSRGDTEAFFGQGTRLTVV.

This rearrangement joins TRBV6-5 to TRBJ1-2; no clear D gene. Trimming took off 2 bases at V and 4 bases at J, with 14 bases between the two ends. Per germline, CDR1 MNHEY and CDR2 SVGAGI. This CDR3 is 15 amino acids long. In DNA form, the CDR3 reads TGTGCCAGCAGTTACAATCGGGGATGGGGCTATGGCTACACCTTC. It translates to CASSYNRGWGYGYTF.

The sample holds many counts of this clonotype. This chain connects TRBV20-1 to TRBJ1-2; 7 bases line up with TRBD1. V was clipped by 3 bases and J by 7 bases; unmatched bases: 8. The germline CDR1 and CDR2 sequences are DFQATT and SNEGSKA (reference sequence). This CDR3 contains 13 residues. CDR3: CSASNRGFFGYTF. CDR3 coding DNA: TGCAGTGCTAGCAACAGGGGATTTTTTGGCTACACCTTC.

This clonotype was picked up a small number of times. The CDR3 sequence is CSALGGFLNTEAFF. For the CDR3, the DNA is TGCAGTGCCCTGGGGGGGTTTTTGAACACTGAAGCTTTCTTT. This chain joins TRBV20-1 and TRBJ1-1; a possible D gene is TRBD1 (5 bases). Germline values: CDR1 DFQATT, CDR2 SNEGSKA (reference sequence). V was shortened by 6 bases and J by 0 bases, with 14 bases between the two germline ends. This CDR3 has 14 residues.

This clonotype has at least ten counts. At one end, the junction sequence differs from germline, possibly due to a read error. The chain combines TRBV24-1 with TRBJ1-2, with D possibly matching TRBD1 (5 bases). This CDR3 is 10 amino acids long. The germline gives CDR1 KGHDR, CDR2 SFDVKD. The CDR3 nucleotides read TGTCCCACCAGGGACTATGGCTACACCTTC. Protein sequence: CPTRDYGYTF.